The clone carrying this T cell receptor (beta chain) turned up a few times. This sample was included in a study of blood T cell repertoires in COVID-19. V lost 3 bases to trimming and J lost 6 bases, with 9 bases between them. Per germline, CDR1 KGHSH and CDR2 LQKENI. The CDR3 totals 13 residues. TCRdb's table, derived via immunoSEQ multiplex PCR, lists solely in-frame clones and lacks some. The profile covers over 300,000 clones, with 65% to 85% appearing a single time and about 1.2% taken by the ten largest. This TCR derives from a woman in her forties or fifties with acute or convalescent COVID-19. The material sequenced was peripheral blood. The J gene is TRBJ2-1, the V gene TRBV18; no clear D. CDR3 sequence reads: CASSPPTPNEQFF. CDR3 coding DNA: TGTGCCAGCTCACCGCCGACACCCAATGAGCAGTTCTTC.